This T cell receptor beta chain appears in the sequencing data of a study of beta chain features in type 1 diabetes. Overall study: Patients looked much like healthy donors when it came to age, gender and cell yields.

The ends were cut back, 0 bases at V and 1 base at J, with 2 bases in the middle. From germline, CDR1 is ENHRY and CDR2 SYGVKD. This CDR3 has 13 residues. The authors obtained over 98% purity in all sorted populations. The study, taken as a whole, reports: Moderate but significant shortening of TCRB CDR3s was recorded in all four CD4+ subsets from Type 1 diabetes patients.

The isolated RNA, all of it, was reverse transcribed, so expressed TCRB transcripts were what got sequenced. TCRdb's copy holds only in-frame clones and misses some; the assay was immunoSEQ multiplex PCR. The sample includes hundreds of thousands of clones, about 14% seen only once; the top ten take about 0.097%. A word on this clone: Its antigen is still unknown.

Sequencing was carried out using naive CD4+ T cells from blood. The chain is built from TRBV10-3 and TRBJ2-3; D gene ambiguous. This sequence was found in a young man in good health. In nucleotides, the CDR3 is TGTGCCATCAGTGAGTCCCGCACAGATACGCAGTATTTT. This codes for CAISESRTDTQYF.